These T cell receptor beta chains were read from a single sample in a study of beta chain features in type 1 diabetes. Sequencing was performed with immunoSEQ multiplex PCR; in TCRdb, only in-frame clones are kept and a portion is missing. The sample carries 640,000 or so clones, roughly 13% recorded once. What was sequenced was naive CD4+ T cells from blood. These receptor sequences come from a man aged 18 to 30 with type 1 diabetes. Both conserved end residues are part of each CDR3. The D gene is left open where the match is weak. A row's size may be missing; if present it is once, few, many or a size class.

few | TRBJ2-2 | TRBV7-2 | TRBD1 | CASREGTGPGELFF
- | TRBJ2-5 | TRBV2 | - | CASSRQVQETQYF
few | TRBJ2-2 | TRBV30 | - | CAWSVGVLGGELFF
few | TRBJ2-5 | TRBV2 | - | CASTSEGPQYF
- | TRBJ2-5 | TRBV7-9 | - | CASSLVGKTGQETQYF
once | TRBJ1-2 | TRBV14 | - | CASSPERRYGYTF
- | TRBJ1-5 | TRBV6-1 | - | CASSELGYSNQPQHF
- | TRBJ1-1 | TRBV9 | TRBD1 | CASSRQGAIEAFF
- | TRBJ2-2 | TRBV7-6 | TRBD2 | CASSQGLAANTGELFF
few | TRBJ1-2 | TRBV6-1 | - | CASTALYGYTF
few | TRBJ2-3 | TRBV5-1 | TRBD2 | CASSWALAGVGDTQYF
few | TRBJ2-3 | TRBV15 | - | CAAETGDTQYF
few | TRBJ1-1 | TRBV13 | - | CASSPKGSKLGAEAFF
few | TRBJ1-6 | TRBV6-5 | - | CASSPRGLDSPLHF
few | TRBJ2-2 | TRBV28 | - | CASLGGPGELFF
- | TRBJ2-5 | TRBV27 | TRBD1 | CASSLTGLIGETQYF
few | TRBJ2-3 | TRBV18 | - | CASSPPSRGEDTQYF
- | TRBJ2-7 | TRBV28 | - | CASSLDSTYEQYF
- | TRBJ2-1 | TRBV30 | TRBD1 | CAWSVLIETGNWDEQFF
few | TRBJ2-1 | TRBV7-2 | TRBD2 | CASRGGGGAIFDEQFF
- | TRBJ2-1 | TRBV14 | - | CASSLLGGGGNEQFF
few | TRBJ1-4 | TRBV6-6 | - | CASRNTAATNEKLFF
few | TRBJ1-5 | TRBV6-5 | TRBD1 | CASSRQGTGNQPQHF
few | TRBJ1-1 | TRBV5-4 | - | CASSAQAGRPGFLNTEAFF
- | TRBJ2-2 | TRBV5-1 | TRBD1 | CASSTGVEAGELFF
once | TRBJ1-1 | TRBV29-1 | - | CSVDRSTEAFF
few | TRBJ2-7 | TRBV5-1 | TRBD1 | CASSLTGGNHEQYF
few | TRBJ2-7 | TRBV9 | - | CASRSSGGYEQYF
few | TRBJ1-2 | TRBV10-3 | TRBD1 | CAISLAGQGVYGYTF
few | TRBJ2-5 | TRBV2 | TRBD1 | CATAIGTGGDETQYF
few | TRBJ1-2 | TRBV30 | - | CASDRDVAYTF
- | TRBJ2-7 | TRBV6-6 | - | CASSYGITISYEQYF
few | TRBJ1-1 | TRBV30 | - | CAWRLTRSAFF
few | TRBJ2-3 | TRBV6-6 | TRBD2 | CASTKTSRDTQYF
- | TRBJ2-3 | TRBV7-2 | TRBD2 | CASSLALAGDTQYF
few | TRBJ1-2 | TRBV9 | - | CASSVEVGSRYTF
- | TRBJ2-3 | TRBV19 | - | CATSRGTSTDTQYF
- | TRBJ2-5 | TRBV28 | - | CASSSYRVGGAQETQYF
few | TRBJ2-2 | TRBV2 | - | CASSGDTGELFF
few | TRBJ2-7 | TRBV30 | - | CAWSAGTSLGQYF
- | TRBJ1-6 | TRBV6-6 | - | CASSYAGGHNSPLHF
few | TRBJ2-7 | TRBV10-3 | TRBD1 | CAISSGTALTYEQYF
few | TRBJ2-7 | TRBV10-3 | TRBD1 | CAISEDRGSSYEQYF
- | TRBJ1-1 | TRBV7-3 | - | CASSRTSNTEAFF
- | TRBJ1-1 | TRBV28 | - | CASSSRVPLNTEAFF
- | TRBJ1-5 | TRBV7-2 | - | CASSPGRGGNQPQHF
- | TRBJ1-6 | TRBV11-1 | - | CASSLDGVKGSPLHF
- | TRBJ2-3 | TRBV7-9 | TRBD1 | CASSRGTGLTDTQYF